The next 12 T cell receptor beta chains were all read from a single sample in a study of blood T cell repertoires in COVID-19. Produced via immunoSEQ multiplex PCR; TCRdb's table is partial and in-frame only. Of around 68,000 clones listed, around 86% are singletons. The sequenced sample consisted of peripheral blood. The receptors stem from a human donor in a cohort sampled during active COVID-19.

The CDR3 reads CASSPDRVSYNEQFF. DNA for the CDR3: TGTGCCAGCAGCCCCGACAGGGTTAGTTACAATGAGCAGTTCTTC. The J gene is TRBJ2-1, the V gene TRBV7-2; 7 bases agree with TRBD1. In germline, CDR1 is SGHTA, CDR2 FQGNSA. Unmatched junction bases numbered 8, after V lost 5 bases and J lost 4 bases. This CDR3 spans 15 amino acids. The whole variable domain, filled in from reference TRBV7-2 and TRBJ2-1, reads GAGVSQSPSNKVTEKGKDVELRCDPISGHTALYWYRQSLGQGLEFLIYFQGNSAPDKSGLPSDRFSAERTGGSVSTLTIQRTQQEDSAVYLCASSPDRVSYNEQFFGPGTRLTVL.

This clone was seen only a few times. The chain has TRBV28 and TRBJ2-5; 9 bases align to TRBD2. V lost 7 bases to trimming and J lost 2 bases; unmatched junction nucleotides: 5. Looked up from germline, CDR1 is MDHEN and CDR2 is SYDVKM. The CDR3 contains 14 residues. The CDR3 reads CASMAGGRQETQYF. CDR3 nucleotide sequence: TGTGCCAGCATGGCGGGGGGGCGTCAAGAGACCCAGTACTTC.

The CDR3 is CASRAGTLNTEAFF. The CDR3 bases are TGTGCCAGCAGGGCCGGGACACTGAACACTGAAGCTTTCTTT. V gene TRBV2 combines with J gene TRBJ1-1; D possibly corresponds to TRBD1 (6 bases). V was clipped by 6 bases and J by 0 bases, with 11 bases between them. Germline V gene sequence: CDR1 SNHLY, CDR2 FYNNEI. This CDR3 is 14 amino acids long.

V usage is TRBV5-1 and J usage is TRBJ1-1; D may be TRBD1 (6 bases). This CDR3 contains 15 residues. In germline, CDR1 is SGHRS, CDR2 YFSETQ. Trimming pared 1 base from V and 4 bases from J, leaving 14 bases between. The CDR3 sequence: CASSLPNRDPTEAFF. CDR3 sequence (DNA): TGCGCCAGCAGCTTGCCAAACAGGGATCCCACTGAAGCTTTCTTT. Drawing the rest from reference TRBV5-1 and TRBJ1-1, the complete variable domain is KAGVTQTPRYLIKTRGQQVTLSCSPISGHRSVSWYQQTPGQGLQFLFEYFSETQRNKGNFPGRFSGRQFSNSRSEMNVSTLELGDSALYLCASSLPNRDPTEAFFGQGTRLTVV.

The chain combines TRBV10-1 with TRBJ1-5; D is unclear. This CDR3 is 15 amino acids long. CDR1 and CDR2 from the germline V gene are WNHNN and SYGVQD (reference sequence). V lost 8 bases to trimming and J lost 3 bases, with 17 bases between them. The CDR3 sequence: CASDPDTRPNQPQHF. CDR3 bases: TGCGCCAGCGACCCCGACACCAGGCCCAATCAGCCCCAGCATTTT.

The V call is TRBV28, the J call TRBJ1-1; D not resolved. CDR1 is MDHEN, CDR2 SYDVKM, per germline. The CDR3 runs 12 residues. The germline V and J ends were trimmed by 4 bases and 9 bases, with 12 bases remaining between them. Here the CDR3 DNA reads TGTGCCAGCAGTTCACACCCTAGCCAAGCTTTCTTT. The encoded protein is CASSSHPSQAFF.

The CDR3: CASRGLAGDTGELFF. The CDR3 nucleotides are TGTGCCAGCAGGGGACTAGCGGGCGACACCGGGGAGCTGTTTTTT. The chain recombines TRBV5-5 with TRBJ2-2, with TRBD2 matching 12 bases. With V trimmed by 5 bases and J by 3 bases, 2 bases remained unmatched. This CDR3 has 15 amino acids. Germline V gives CDR1 SGHKS, CDR2 YYEKEE (reference sequence).

This chain connects TRBV6-5 to TRBJ2-7, with TRBD2 identical over 8 bases. The length of the CDR3 is 15 residues. Germline assignment: CDR1 MNHEY and CDR2 SVGAGI. Trimming at V came to 3 bases and at J to 7 bases, leaving 11 bases not matched to a gene. The CDR3 loop is CASSYSGTRGNEQYF. The CDR3 region has the DNA TGTGCCAGCAGTTATTCTGGGACTAGGGGGAATGAGCAGTACTTC.

The chain couples TRBV11-2 to TRBJ2-3; D might be TRBD2 (5 bases). CDR3 size: 13 residues. Trimming removed 5 bases from V and 5 bases from J, with 11 bases in between. CDR1 SGHAT and CDR2 FQNNGV come from the germline V gene. The chain's CDR3 is CASSRGLKDTQYF. Written as DNA, the CDR3 is TGTGCCAGCAGCCGAGGGCTTAAAGATACGCAGTATTTT.

The rearrangement links TRBV3-1 (or the pseudogene TRBV3-2) to TRBJ1-3; no clear D gene. Deletions cut 1 base from V and 3 bases from J, with 13 bases between. This CDR3 spans 16 amino acids. CDR1 and CDR2 from the germline V gene are LGHDT and YNNKEL (reference sequence). CDR3 DNA: TGTGCCAGCAGCCAAGGGTTGGTGGGCGATGGAAACACCATATATTTT. Amino acids: CASSQGLVGDGNTIYF.

DNA for the CDR3: TGTGCCAGCAGTCCCACGGGACAGGGCCTTAGCAATCAGCCCCAGCATTTT. This gives the protein CASSPTGQGLSNQPQHF. The chain combines TRBV28 with TRBJ1-5; 9 positions agree with TRBD1. The germline CDR1 and CDR2 sequences are MDHEN and SYDVKM. This CDR3 is built from 17 residues. Trimming took 5 bases from V and 0 from J; bases not matched to a gene: 8.

The chain links TRBV12-5 to TRBJ2-1; 12 bases agree with TRBD1. V gave up 6 bases and J gave up 7 bases; unmatched junction bases: 10. The CDR3 is made up of 16 amino acids. Germline loops: CDR1 LGHNT, CDR2 FRNRAP. The CDR3 is CASGLGTGGKRNEQFF. The DNA for the CDR3 is TGTGCTAGTGGACTCGGGACAGGGGGCAAACGAAATGAGCAGTTCTTC.